This TCR beta chain was sequenced in a study of spatial heterogeneity in lung cancer. TCRdb processed the 5' RACE reads anew with MiXCR; each CDR3 protein has one entry. The profile shows tens of thousands of distinct CDR3 sequences, roughly 12% of them singletons. The CDR3 is 15 amino acids. The germline V gene has CDR1 SGHAT and CDR2 FQNNGV. The V and J ends lost 7 bases and 5 bases, in that order; junction bases with no gene match: 5. Time point here: sample taken at primary tumor resection. Unsorted whole RNA of tumor, nontumor lung or frozen PBMC was sequenced. The sample consisted of PBMCs, taken at surgery. The chain is built from TRBV11-2 and TRBJ2-3; 14 nucleotides line up with TRBD2. The clonotype originates from a male donor with early-stage non-small cell lung cancer. Written as DNA, the CDR3 is TGTGCCAGCATCGATGGACTAGCGGGAGGAGATACGCAGTATTTT. Protein product: CASIDGLAGGDTQYF.